Described below is a single TCR beta chain sequence and its context. Original processing methods: By means of reference gene primer amplification, nucleated cell counts were estimated. Using immunoSEQ multiplex PCR, the repertoire was profiled, and TCRdb retains in-frame clones only, with some absent. The DNA gave D and trimming, while V, J and clone size come from that table. The sample contains about 140,000 clones, approximately 84% of which appear only once. This specimen belongs to a study of blood T cell repertoires in COVID-19. Overall study: Researchers got acute and convalescent COVID-19 samples from the United States, Italy and Spain. T cells, B-cell-depleted T cells, or PBMCs supplied cDNA or gDNA.

Per germline, CDR1 SGHNT and CDR2 YENEEA. The CDR3 has 17 amino acids. Trimming removed 1 base at V and 6 bases at J, with 18 bases between. The source of this sequence is a woman in her sixties with acute or convalescent COVID-19. V and J are TRBV11-3 and TRBJ2-2; perhaps TRBD1 as D (5 bases). Material for sequencing was peripheral blood. This CDR3 reads CASSLGGAPRGAGELFF. DNA of the CDR3: TGTGCCAGCAGCTTAGGGGGCGCGCCTCGTGGTGCCGGGGAGCTGTTTTTT.